This T cell receptor (beta chain) appears in the sequencing data of a study of Ad26.COV2.S vaccination and SARS-CoV-2 variants. Treatment indicated: 19 received Ad26.COV2.S at low or high dose, single or two shots; 5 received placebo; per-sample allocation not given. The samples date from day 63 after the first vaccine or placebo injection. Sequencing used immunoSEQ multiplex PCR; TCRdb keeps in-frame clones, though not all of them. The sample holds approximately 300,000 clones; over 80% are singletons and the top ten take roughly 2%. Material: peripheral blood, obtained in a trial of Ad26.COV2.S vaccine versus placebo. The TCR was taken from a person aged 18-65 years who received the Ad26.COV2.S COVID-19 vaccine or a placebo.

The CDR3 DNA reads TGTGCCAGCAGCCCGAGGGGGGGGGCTCAAGAGCAGTACTTC. Translated: CASSPRGGAQEQYF. The V and J genes are TRBV7-9 and TRBJ2-7, with D perhaps matching TRBD2 (7 bases). V was trimmed by 5 bases and J by 7 bases, leaving 18 bases between them. CDR3 size: 14 residues. The V gene's germline CDR1 is SEHNR and CDR2 FQNEAQ (reference sequence).